This TCR beta chain was obtained from a study of control samples from healthy donors and cancer patients. Using immunoSEQ multiplex PCR, the repertoire was profiled, and TCRdb retains in-frame clones only, with some absent. Seen here are around 110,000 clones, more than 80% observed once, and the top ten hold 1% to 1.4%. Trimming shortened V by 4 bases and J by 7 bases, and 11 bases separated the two germline ends. Per germline, CDR1 SNHLY and CDR2 FYNNEI. This CDR3 contains 13 residues. Sequenced input: PBMCs. The chain couples TRBV2 to TRBJ2-1, with D uncertain. The receptor was isolated from a woman in her 50s with colorectal cancer. In DNA, the CDR3 is TGTGCCAGCAGTGGTTTTAGGGCGAATGAGCAGTTCTTC. Translating gives CASSGFRANEQFF.